This passage covers 11 T cell receptor beta chains from one sample sequenced in a study of PD-1 blockade in mismatch repair-deficient tumors. Method: immunoSEQ multiplex PCR; TCRdb's copy keeps in-frame clones and lacks some. The data contain some 130,000 clones, more than 70% of them singletons. The material was peripheral blood, obtained approximately 69 weeks after starting pembrolizumab. The source is an adult with mismatch repair-deficient cancer.

The gene calls are TRBV18 and TRBJ2-1; the D call may be TRBD1 or TRBD2 (7 bases each). The CDR3 has 14 residues. In germline, CDR1 is KGHSH, CDR2 LQKENI. Deletions cut 3 bases from V and 9 bases from J, with 15 bases between. The CDR3 nucleotides read TGTGCCAGCTCACCGATTCAGGGGGAGGGTGAGCAGTTCTTC. It translates to CASSPIQGEGEQFF.

The chain is built from TRBV4-2 and TRBJ2-1, with 12 bases lining up with TRBD2. The J segment lost 4 bases and the V segment lost 3 bases, leaving 4 bases of the junction unmatched. The length of the CDR3 is 16 residues. Germline V gene sequence: CDR1 LGHNA, CDR2 YNFKEQ. CDR3 in DNA: TGTGCCAGCAGCCAGACTAGCGGGAGTCGGTACAATGAGCAGTTCTTC. Translated: CASSQTSGSRYNEQFF.

The rearrangement joins TRBV27 to TRBJ2-1, with D unclear. Trimming shortened V by 6 bases and J by 6 bases, and 12 bases separated the two germline ends. The CDR3 consists of 13 residues. Germline loops: CDR1 MNHEY, CDR2 SMNVEV (reference sequence). Here the CDR3 reads CASSPGFGNEQFF. In DNA form, the CDR3 reads TGTGCCAGCAGCCCTGGCTTCGGCAATGAGCAGTTCTTC.

This clone has a handful of counts. This chain uses TRBV27 with TRBJ1-2; D is possibly TRBD1 (5 bases). CDR3 length: 14 residues. Germline CDR1 is MNHEY and CDR2 is SMNVEV (reference sequence). V shed 3 bases and J shed 4 bases, with 12 bases lying between them. The CDR3 DNA reads as TGTGCCAGCAGTTTGGGGGGTATGCCCTATGGCTACACCTTC. Translating gives CASSLGGMPYGYTF.

About this clone: The sample has other DNA sequences that encode this CDR3 too. V is TRBV27 and J is TRBJ2-1; TRBD2 matches at 11 bases. Germline V CDR1 and CDR2: MNHEY, SMNVEV (reference sequence). The V and J ends lost 6 bases and 4 bases, in that order; junction bases with no gene match: 5. The CDR3 is 15 residues long. The CDR3 sequence: CASSPTSGAYNEQFF. The CDR3 region has the DNA TGTGCCAGCAGCCCGACTAGCGGGGCTTACAATGAGCAGTTCTTC.

This chain uses TRBV7-9 with TRBJ1-4; 10 bases line up with TRBD1. CDR3 length equals 14 residues. V lost 3 bases to trimming and J lost 7 bases; unmatched junction nucleotides: 2. Germline assignment: CDR1 SEHNR and CDR2 FQNEAQ (reference sequence). This chain's CDR3 is CASSFGTGVEKLFF. CDR3 nucleotides: TGTGCCAGCAGCTTTGGGACAGGGGTTGAAAAACTGTTTTTT.

The chain recombines TRBV6-1 with TRBJ2-3; D unclear. Germline CDR1 MNHNS, CDR2 SASEGT. The CDR3 is 15 amino acids. Trimming cost V 1 base and J 0 bases, with 8 bases left between them. DNA of the CDR3: TGTGCCAGCAGTGAAGAGTTTACTAGCACAGATACGCAGTATTTT. It is translated as CASSEEFTSTDTQYF.

CDR3 amino acids: CAWTGAGFHEQYF. The CDR3 DNA follows: TGTGCCTGGACCGGAGCGGGATTCCACGAGCAGTACTTC. The chain is built from TRBV30 and TRBJ2-7, with 7 bases lining up with TRBD2. CDR1 and CDR2 (germline): GTSNPN, SVGIG (reference sequence). This CDR3 is built from 13 residues. Trimming at V came to 4 bases and at J to 5 bases, leaving 8 bases not matched to a gene.

This clone was found once. This chain links TRBV27 with TRBJ1-5; 7 bases map to TRBD1. This CDR3 contains 15 residues. V lost 4 bases and J lost 2; bases outside the gene matches: 5. CDR1 MNHEY and CDR2 SMNVEV come from the germline V gene (reference sequence). In nucleotides, the CDR3 is TGTGCCAGCAGTTCCTTAGGACAGGGCAATCAGCCCCAGCATTTT. This encodes CASSSLGQGNQPQHF.

For the CDR3, the DNA is TGTGCCAGCAGCTTGGCGGGACTAGCGGACGAGCAGTACTTC. This gives the protein CASSLAGLADEQYF. The V and J genes are TRBV5-4 and TRBJ2-7, with 11 bases aligning to TRBD2. This CDR3 is 14 amino acids long. Germline V gives CDR1 SGHNT, CDR2 YYREEE (reference sequence). The V segment lost 0 bases and the J segment 5 bases; nucleotides outside the gene matches: 1. Drawing the rest from reference TRBV5-4 and TRBJ2-7, the complete variable domain is ETGVTQSPTHLIKTRGQQVTLRCSSQSGHNTVSWYQQALGQGPQFIFQYYREEENGRGNFPPRFSGLQFPNYSSELNVNALELDDSALYLCASSLAGLADEQYFGPGTRLTVT.

V usage is TRBV5-6 and J usage is TRBJ2-2, with a tentative D call TRBD1 (6 bases). Germline V gene data show CDR1 as SGHDT and CDR2 as YYEEEE. The V and J ends lost 2 bases and 2 bases respectively, with 7 bases between them. This CDR3 is built from 14 residues. CDR3 DNA: TGTGCCAGCAGCTTCAGGGGTAACACCGGGGAGCTGTTTTTT. Amino acid sequence: CASSFRGNTGELFF.